This T cell receptor beta chain appears in the sequencing data of a study of CD8 T cells in ankylosing spondylitis. Study-level results: About eight highly homologous variants made up a TCR beta motif that seemed to typify ankylosing spondylitis blood.

This clonotype came up many times. Antigen: not known. V was cut by 3 bases and J by 0 bases, with 15 bases left in between. CDR1 is SEHNR, CDR2 FQNEAQ, per germline (reference sequence). CDR3 size: 17 residues. TCRdb recomputed calls from the 5' RACE reads with MiXCR, one row per CDR3 protein. This table holds about 220,000 distinct CDR3 sequences, about 7.3% found once. The TCR originated in a male donor with ankylosing spondylitis. The source material was blood, either unsorted or a sorted T cell fraction (not recorded which). J is TRBJ2-4 and V is TRBV7-9; D possibly corresponds to TRBD1 (5 bases). CDR3 loop: CASSFVGLSLAKNIQYF. The CDR3 coding sequence is TGTGCCAGCAGCTTTGTGGGGCTAAGCTTAGCCAAAAACATTCAGTACTTC. Supplemented by reference TRBV7-9 and TRBJ2-4, the full variable domain reads DTGVSQNPRHKITKRGQNVTFRCDPISEHNRLYWYRQTLGQGPEFLTYFQNEAQLEKSRLLSDRFSAERPKGSFSTLEIQRTEQGDSAMYLCASSFVGLSLAKNIQYFGAGTRLSVL.